This T cell receptor (beta chain) comes out of a study of Ad26.COV2.S vaccination and SARS-CoV-2 variants. The study, taken as a whole, reports: Breadth, reportedly substantial, characterized the spike-specific CD8+ and CD4+ T cell responses after vaccination. Placebo recipients showed lower spike-specific TCR breadth than vaccinees. Possibly, TCR breadth and depth analyses underestimated total T cell responses. Similar non-spike TCR breadth was seen in vaccine and placebo recipients.

This CDR3 has 12 residues. V was shortened by 6 bases and J by 3 bases, with 6 bases between the two germline ends. Germline CDR1 SGHTA, CDR2 FQGNSA. Libraries were prepared by immunoSEQ multiplex PCR; TCRdb keeps only in-frame clonotypes and omits some of them. The sample lists hundreds of thousands of clones; approximately 90% were seen once. This clone was seen only once. What it binds is unknown. The starting material was peripheral blood, obtained after recovery from COVID-19. The TCR originated in a human donor who had recovered from COVID-19. J is TRBJ1-5 and V is TRBV7-2; no definite D call. The CDR3 protein is CASSLVNQPQHF. CDR3 sequence (DNA): TGTGCCAGCAGTCTCGTCAATCAGCCCCAGCATTTT.